This T cell receptor beta chain was obtained from a study of blood T cell repertoires in COVID-19. About the study: Acute-phase and convalescent COVID-19 samples originated in the United States, Italy and Spain. From T cells, B-cell-depleted T cells, or PBMCs came the material, which was cDNA or gDNA.

Patients at the Seattle site were enrolled during active infection and followed longitudinally. The table came from immunoSEQ multiplex PCR; TCRdb's copy has only in-frame clones and leaves some out. The table lists roughly 38,000 clones, around 84% of them singletons, with under 2% in the top ten. The receptor was isolated from a man aged 60-69 years with COVID-19, enrolled during active disease. Sequencing used peripheral blood.

CDR3 protein: CASSPGTRDSPLHF. Written as DNA, the CDR3 is TGTGCCAGCAGCCCAGGAACGAGGGATTCACCCCTCCACTTT. The chain uses TRBV9 and TRBJ1-6; D is uncertain. Trimming removed 4 bases at V and 8 bases at J, with 13 bases between. This CDR3 region has 14 residues. The V gene's germline CDR1 is SGDLS and CDR2 YYNGEE.